This TCR beta chain was recorded in a study of graft-versus-host responses after intestinal transplantation. Study-level background: Recipients had multivisceral, liver-intestinal, or isolated intestinal transplants. Every transplant recipient was induced with anti-thymocyte globulin, then maintained on tacrolimus and steroids for about three years.

Generated by immunoSEQ multiplex PCR, the TCRdb table keeps only in-frame clones and is missing some. The repertoire holds around 76,000 clones, with 90% to 95% as singletons. Regarding this clone: Its antigen is unidentified.

This CDR3 has 13 amino acids. Germline V gives CDR1 KGHSH, CDR2 LQKENI. Trimming removed 0 bases from V and 6 bases from J, with 8 bases in between. The chain joins TRBV18 to TRBJ1-2, with D possibly TRBD1 on 5 matching bases. Sequences were derived from unstimulated CD8+ T cells sorted from spleen or lymph node cells, sampled before intestinal transplant. The TCR originated in a human donor who received an intestinal transplant. CDR3 sequence (DNA): TGTGCCAGCTCACCACCAGGGGAACATGGCTACACCTTC. The encoded protein is CASSPPGEHGYTF.